What follows describes a single T cell receptor (beta chain). The CDR3 has 14 amino acids. Germline assignment: CDR1 MRHNA and CDR2 SNTAGT. V gave up 4 bases and J gave up 0 bases, with 6 bases separating them. The sample originates from a study of T cell responses to AZD1222 COVID-19 vaccine. TCRdb's copy holds only in-frame clones and misses some; the assay was immunoSEQ multiplex PCR. The sample carries some 85,000 clones, around 90% recorded once. The rearrangement joins TRBV6-4 to TRBJ2-2; the D is unclear. This clonotype was obtained from an adult in good health. The sequencing used peripheral blood, collected on day 0 of AZD1222 vaccination. The CDR3 is CASSVQANTGELFF. CDR3 coding DNA: TGTGCCAGCAGTGTTCAGGCGAACACCGGGGAGCTGTTTTTT.